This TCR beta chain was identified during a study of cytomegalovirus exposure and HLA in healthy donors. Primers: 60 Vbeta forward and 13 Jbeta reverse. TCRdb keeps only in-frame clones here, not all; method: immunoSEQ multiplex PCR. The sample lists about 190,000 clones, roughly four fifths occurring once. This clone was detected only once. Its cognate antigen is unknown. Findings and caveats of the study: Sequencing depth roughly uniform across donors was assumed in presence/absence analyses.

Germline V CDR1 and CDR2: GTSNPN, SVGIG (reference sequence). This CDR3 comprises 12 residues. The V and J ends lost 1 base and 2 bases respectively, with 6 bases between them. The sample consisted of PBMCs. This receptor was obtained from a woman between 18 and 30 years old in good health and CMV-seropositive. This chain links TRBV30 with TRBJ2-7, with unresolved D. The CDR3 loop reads CAWSDDTYEQYF. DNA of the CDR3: TGTGCCTGGAGTGACGACACCTACGAGCAGTACTTC.